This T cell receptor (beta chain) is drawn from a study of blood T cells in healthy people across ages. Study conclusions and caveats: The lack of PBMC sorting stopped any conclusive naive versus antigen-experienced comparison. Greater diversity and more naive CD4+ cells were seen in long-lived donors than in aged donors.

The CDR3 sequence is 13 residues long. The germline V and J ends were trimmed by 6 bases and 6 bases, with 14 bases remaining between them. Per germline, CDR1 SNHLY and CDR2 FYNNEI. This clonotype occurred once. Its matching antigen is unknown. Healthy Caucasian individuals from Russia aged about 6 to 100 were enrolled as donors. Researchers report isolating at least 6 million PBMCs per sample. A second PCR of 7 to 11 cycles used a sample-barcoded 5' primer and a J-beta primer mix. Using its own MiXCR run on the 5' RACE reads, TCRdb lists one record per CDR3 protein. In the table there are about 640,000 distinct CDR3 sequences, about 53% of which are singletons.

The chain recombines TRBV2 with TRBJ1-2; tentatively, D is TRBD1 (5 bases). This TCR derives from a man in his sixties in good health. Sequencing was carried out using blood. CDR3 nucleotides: TGTGCCAGCAGGGGGGATGGGCCACATGGCTACACCTTC. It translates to CASRGDGPHGYTF.